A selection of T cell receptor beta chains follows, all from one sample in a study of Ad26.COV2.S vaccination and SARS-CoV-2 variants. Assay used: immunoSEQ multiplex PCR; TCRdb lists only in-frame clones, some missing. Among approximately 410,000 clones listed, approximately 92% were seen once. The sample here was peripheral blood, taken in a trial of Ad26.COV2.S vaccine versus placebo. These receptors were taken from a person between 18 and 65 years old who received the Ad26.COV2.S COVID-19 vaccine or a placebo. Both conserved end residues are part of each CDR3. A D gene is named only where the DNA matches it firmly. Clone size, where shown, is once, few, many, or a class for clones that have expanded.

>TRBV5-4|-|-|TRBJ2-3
CASSLYYTDTQYF
TGTGCCAGCAGCTTGTACTACACAGATACGCAGTATTTT
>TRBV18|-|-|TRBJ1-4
CASSAGPMDEKLFF
TGTGCCAGCTCAGCGGGCCCTATGGATGAAAAACTGTTTTTT
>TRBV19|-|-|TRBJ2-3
CASSIEGENTDTQYF
TGTGCCAGTAGTATAGAGGGGGAGAACACAGATACGCAGTATTTT
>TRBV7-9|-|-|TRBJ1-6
CASSLEDPGSYNSPLHF
TGTGCCAGCAGCTTAGAGGACCCTGGCTCCTATAATTCACCCCTCCACTTT
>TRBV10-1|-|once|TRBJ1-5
CASSQGRFNQPQHF
TGCGCCAGCAGCCAGGGACGTTTCAATCAGCCCCAGCATTTT
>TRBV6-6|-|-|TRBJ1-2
CASSPLLVVGYTF
TGTGCCAGCAGCCCGCTTTTAGTAGTTGGCTACACCTTC
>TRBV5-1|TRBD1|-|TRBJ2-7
CASSFWTGGTYEQYF
TGCGCCAGCAGTTTCTGGACAGGGGGGACCTACGAGCAGTACTTC
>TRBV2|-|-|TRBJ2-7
CASSEQGSSYEQYF
TGTGCCAGCAGTGAACAGGGTTCCTCCTACGAGCAGTACTTC
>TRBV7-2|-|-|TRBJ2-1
CASSLFSQGDEQFF
TGTGCCAGCAGCTTATTTTCACAGGGAGATGAGCAGTTCTTC
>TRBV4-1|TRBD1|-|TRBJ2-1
CASSQTGYEQFF
TGCGCCAGCAGTCAGACAGGGTATGAGCAGTTCTTC
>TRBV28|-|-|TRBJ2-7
CASSYQVAGEQYF
TGTGCCAGCAGTTATCAGGTGGCTGGCGAGCAGTACTTC
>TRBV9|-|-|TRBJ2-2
CASSPPKNTGELFF
TGTGCCAGCAGCCCCCCAAAAAACACCGGGGAGCTGTTTTTT
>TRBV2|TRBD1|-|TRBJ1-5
CASSVGQDINQPQHF
TGTGCCAGCAGTGTGGGACAGGATATTAATCAGCCCCAGCATTTT
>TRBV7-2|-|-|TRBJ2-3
CASSFERVRGTDTQYF
TGTGCCAGCAGCTTCGAGCGGGTAAGGGGCACAGATACGCAGTATTTT
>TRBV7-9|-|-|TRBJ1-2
CASSPPGFYGYTF
TGTGCCAGCAGCCCACCGGGGTTCTATGGCTACACCTTC
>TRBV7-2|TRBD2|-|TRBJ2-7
CASSMGLAVSYEQYF
TGTGCCAGCAGCATGGGACTAGCGGTTTCCTACGAGCAGTACTTC
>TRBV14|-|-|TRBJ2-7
CASSQQGGEQYF
TGTGCCAGCAGCCAGCAGGGCGGTGAGCAGTACTTC
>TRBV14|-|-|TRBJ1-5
CASSQSLTDSNQPQHF
TGTGCCAGCAGCCAATCGCTGACAGATAGCAATCAGCCCCAGCATTTT
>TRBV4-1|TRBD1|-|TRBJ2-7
CASSQEGPGQGSYEQYF
TGCGCCAGCAGCCAAGAGGGTCCGGGACAGGGTAGCTACGAGCAGTACTTC
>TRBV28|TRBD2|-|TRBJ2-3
CATTGTSVTDTQYF
TGTGCCACAACCGGGACTAGCGTCACAGATACGCAGTATTTT
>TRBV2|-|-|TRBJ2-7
CASKREYEQYF
TGTGCCAGCAAGAGGGAGTACGAGCAGTACTTC